Below, 14 T cell receptor beta chains from the same sample are listed, as sequenced in a study of tissue T cells after allogeneic stem cell transplantation. As to time point: mouse harvest day 7 after allogeneic transplant. Each mouse received 10^7 T-cell-depleted marrow cells plus 10^6 splenic CD5+ T cells by tail vein. Assay used: immunoSEQ multiplex PCR; TCRdb lists only in-frame clones, some missing. The sample contains 6,500 to 8,000 clones, about 47% of which appear only once. Material for sequencing was gut tissue. Receptors were obtained from a female BALB/c mouse given C57BL/6 T cells with graft-versus-host disease after an allogeneic hematopoietic cell transplant.

Points on this clone: Germline and genes here are mouse. The DNA ends 1 residue before the CDR3 does, and the rest of the CDR3 is filled in from the germline J gene. V gene TRBV26 combines with J gene TRBJ2-5; 11 nucleotides align to TRBD2. With V trimmed by 3 bases and J by 6 bases, 5 bases remained unmatched. The CDR3 length is 15 residues. The germline CDR1 and CDR2 sequences are KGHPV and FQNQEV (reference sequence). The DNA read from the CDR3 is TGTGCCAGCAGTCTCCCGGGACTGGGGGTGGACACCCAGTAC. Its translation: CASSLPGLGVDTQY. The complete CDR3 protein is CASSLPGLGVDTQYF.

A word on this clone: Gene and germline names: mouse. With the read ending 1 residue before the CDR3 end, the germline J gene is used to fill in that end. The genes are TRBV4 and TRBJ2-4, with D uncertain. This CDR3 is built from 12 residues. Germline V lookup: CDR1 LGHDT, CDR2 YNNKQL (reference sequence). Trimming stripped 4 bases from V and 0 bases from J, with 2 bases between. CDR3 DNA (partial): TGTGCCAGCAGCTTTAGTCAAAACACCTTGTAC. Protein sequence: CASSFSQNTLY. Given in full, the CDR3 is CASSFSQNTLYF.

As to this clone: Gene labels here are mouse ones. Read coverage stops 1 residue before the CDR3 terminus; the germline J gene supplies the remainder. The sample carries other DNA sequences with the same CDR3. The rearrangement uses TRBV26 and TRBJ2-4; D not resolved. Germline V gene lookup returns CDR1 KGHPV and CDR2 FQNQEV (reference sequence). The CDR3 spans 13 residues. Trimming cost V 3 bases and J 0 bases, with 4 bases left between them. CDR3 bases read: TGTGCCAGCAGTCTCCGTAGTCAAAACACCTTGTAC. This codes for CASSLRSQNTLY. The whole CDR3 sequence reads CASSLRSQNTLYF. The whole variable domain, filled in from reference TRBV26 and TRBJ2-4, reads NSKVIQTPRYLVKGQGQKAKMRCIPEKGHPVVFWYQQNKNNEFKFLINFQNQEVLQQIDMTEKRFSAECPSNSPCSLEIQSSEAGDSALYLCASSLRSQNTLYFGAGTRLSVL.

In the case of this clone: Gene and germline names: mouse. The read ends 1 residue before the CDR3 terminus; that terminus is restored from the germline J gene. This chain uses TRBV12-1 with TRBJ2-1, with 8 bases lining up with TRBD2. Losses at the gene ends were 0 bases for V and 3 bases for J; bases not matched to a gene: 3. The germline CDR1 and CDR2 sequences are SGHSN and HYEKVE. CDR3 length equals 15 residues. This CDR3 is CASSLVLGGYAEQFF. The covered CDR3 bases are TGTGCCAGCTCTCTCGTTCTGGGGGGCTATGCTGAGCAGTTC.

Comment on this clone: Genes here carry mouse names. The sequence runs out 1 residue before the end of the CDR3; the remainder is reconstructed from the germline J gene. V is TRBV13-3 and J is TRBJ2-7, with 11 positions matching TRBD2. J gave up 0 bases and V 5 bases, and 1 base lay outside the gene matches. In germline, CDR1 is NNHDY, CDR2 SYVADS. This CDR3 region has 14 residues. Partial CDR3 DNA: TGTGCCAGCAGGGACTGGGGGGACTCCTATGAACAGTAC. Translated: CASRDWGDSYEQY. The full CDR3 protein reads CASRDWGDSYEQYF.

Regarding this clone: Gene names refer to mouse genes. Sequencing ends 1 residue short of the CDR3 end; the germline J gene provides the rest. The rearrangement joins TRBV3 to TRBJ1-1, with 8 bases lining up with TRBD1. V lost 0 bases to trimming and J lost 1 base; unmatched junction nucleotides: 1. The CDR3 spans 15 residues. From germline, CDR1 is SNHLY and CDR2 FYNGKV (reference sequence). CDR3 sequence: CASSLATGGNTEVFF. CDR3 DNA (partial): TGTGCCAGCAGCTTAGCAACAGGGGGGAACACAGAAGTCTTC.

A note on this clone: Germline and genes: mouse. The sequenced fragment ends 1 residue before the CDR3 boundary, so the rest is inferred from the germline J gene. The V call is TRBV26, the J call TRBJ1-1; 7 nucleotides agree with TRBD1. The CDR3 sequence is 14 residues long. Germline assignment: CDR1 KGHPV and CDR2 FQNQEV (reference sequence). The trim removed 4 bases at V and 3 bases at J, leaving 5 bases unmatched. This CDR3 reads CASSPQGGDTEVFF. CDR3 bases read: TGTGCCAGCAGTCCTCAGGGGGGGGACACAGAAGTCTTC.

Turning to this clone: Mouse gene names apply. The read terminates 1 residue before the CDR3 end, so the remaining end is supplied by the germline J gene. The rearrangement links TRBV26 to TRBJ2-3, with 11 bases lining up with TRBD2. The J segment lost 6 bases and the V segment lost 0 bases, leaving 2 bases of the junction unmatched. This CDR3 region has 15 residues. CDR1 is KGHPV and CDR2 is FQNQEV in the germline V gene (reference sequence). CDR3 DNA (partial): TGTGCCAGCAGTCTGTCACTGGGGGGGCGGGAAACGCTGTAT. It is translated as CASSLSLGGRETLY. The entire CDR3 protein reads CASSLSLGGRETLYF.

Worth noting for this clone: Germline and genes: mouse. The read ends 1 residue early relative to the CDR3; the germline J gene fills the gap. The rearrangement uses TRBV26 and TRBJ1-6; no clear D gene. TRBJ1-6 is given ORF status, its function remaining uncertain. V was shortened by 4 bases and J by 0 bases, with 4 bases between the two germline ends. The CDR3 is 14 amino acids. Germline V gene data show CDR1 as KGHPV and CDR2 as FQNQEV (reference sequence). The CDR3 reads CASSPGSYNSPLYF. CDR3 DNA (partial): TGTGCCAGCAGTCCCGGTTCCTATAATTCGCCCCTCTAC.

About this clone: Gene labels here are mouse ones. The read ends 1 residue shy of where the CDR3 ends; the end is completed using the germline J gene. The gene calls are TRBV26 and TRBJ1-1, with 9 bases that match TRBD1. Germline values: CDR1 KGHPV, CDR2 FQNQEV (reference sequence). V gave up 6 bases and J gave up 4 bases; unmatched junction bases: 0. This CDR3 is 12 amino acids long. CDR3 DNA (partial): TGTGCCAGCAGGGACAGGGGCACAGAAGTCTTC. This translates into CASRDRGTEVF. The full CDR3 protein is CASRDRGTEVFF.

On this clone: The listed genes are named as in mouse. The DNA ends 1 residue before the CDR3 does, and the rest of the CDR3 is filled in from the germline J gene. The rearrangement links TRBV26 to TRBJ1-1, with D tentatively TRBD1 (5 bases). The V end was cut by 6 bases, the J end by 0 bases, with 8 bases between. CDR3 length: 13 residues. In germline, CDR1 is KGHPV, CDR2 FQNQEV (reference sequence). CDR3 bases read: TGTGCCAGCAGCCGGGGACAGAACACAGAAGTCTTC. Its protein product is CASSRGQNTEVF. The entire CDR3 protein reads CASSRGQNTEVFF.

This clone has only one observation. Mouse names are used for the genes. The missing CDR3 end, 1 residue past where the read stops, is filled in from the germline J gene. V usage is TRBV3 and J usage is TRBJ2-3; perhaps TRBD2 as D (6 bases). Deletions cut 5 bases from V and 0 bases from J, with 9 bases between. The CDR3 runs 14 residues. Germline V gene lookup returns CDR1 SNHLY and CDR2 FYNGKV (reference sequence). Incomplete CDR3 DNA: TGTGCCAGCAGCACCGGGACTAGTGCAGAAACGCTGTAT. As protein: CASSTGTSAETLY. The whole CDR3 sequence is CASSTGTSAETLYF.

There are a few counts of this clone. The gene names given are mouse names. The read is 1 residue too short to cover the CDR3 end, so that end is filled in from the germline J gene. The chain is built from TRBV3 and TRBJ2-7; TRBD1 is a possible D gene (5 bases). The ends were cut back, 0 bases at V and 5 bases at J, with 5 bases in the middle. Germline values: CDR1 SNHLY, CDR2 FYNGKV (reference sequence). The CDR3 is 12 residues long. Incomplete CDR3 DNA: TGTGCCAGCAGCTTAGCAGGGGATGAACAGTAC. Its protein is CASSLAGDEQY. The entire CDR3 protein is CASSLAGDEQYF.

With regard to this clone: Mouse names are used for the genes. The read ends 1 residue early relative to the CDR3; the germline J gene fills the gap. The genes are TRBV26 and TRBJ2-3; 8 bases map to TRBD1. The V gene end was trimmed by 2 bases and the J gene end by 0 bases; junction bases not matched to a gene: 1. In germline, CDR1 is KGHPV, CDR2 FQNQEV (reference sequence). This CDR3 is built from 15 residues. The DNA read from the CDR3 is TGTGCCAGCAGTCTGGGACAGGGTAGTGCAGAAACGCTGTAT. This sequence encodes CASSLGQGSAETLY. The entire CDR3 is CASSLGQGSAETLYF.